These 8 T cell receptor beta chains came from one sample sequenced in a study of response to subunit inactivated influenza vaccine. TCRdb called the RT-PCR reads again in MiXCR, with one record for every CDR3 protein. The table has about 780,000 distinct CDR3 sequences, roughly 20% seen once; the top ten hold roughly 11%. The source was PBMCs from blood, collected more than 4 days after vaccination. These receptors were obtained from a man between 45 and 60 years old who received an inactivated influenza vaccine.

V gene TRBV12-3 or TRBV12-4 combines with J gene TRBJ2-7; D is possibly TRBD1 (6 bases). Deletions cut 5 bases from V and 3 bases from J, with 26 bases between. CDR3 size: 18 residues. CDR3 sequence reads: CASSPHRAVGNRDYEQYF. The DNA of the CDR3 is TGTGCCAGCAGTCCCCACCGGGCGGTAGGGAACAGGGACTACGAGCAGTACTTC.

This clonotype has only a few counts. CDR3 protein: CASSYSRAANQPQHF. CDR3 nucleotides: TGTGCCAGCAGTTACTCCCGCGCAGCCAATCAGCCCCAGCATTTT. The chain joins TRBV6-2 or TRBV6-3 to TRBJ1-5; D is undetermined. V dropped 0 bases and J dropped 3 bases, with 9 bases sitting between them. The CDR3 is 15 residues long. Germline V CDR1 and CDR2: MNHEY, SVGEGT.

Only a few counts were recorded for this clonotype. The chain couples TRBV28 to TRBJ2-3; a weak D match, TRBD2 (6 bases). The ends were cut back, 6 bases at V and 8 bases at J, with 18 bases in the middle. This CDR3 spans 14 amino acids. Germline V lookup: CDR1 MDHEN, CDR2 SYDVKM. The CDR3 protein is CASRTADYLGTQYF. The CDR3 nucleotides read TGTGCCAGCAGGACCGCGGACTACCTGGGTACGCAGTATTTT.

This clonotype was found a few times. This chain joins TRBV4-3 and TRBJ1-6, with unresolved D. V lost 0 bases and J lost 12, with 15 bases in between. The CDR3 runs 15 residues. The germline gives CDR1 LGHNA, CDR2 YSLEER. The CDR3 protein is CASSQDVSGMGPLHF. As DNA, the CDR3 is TGCGCCAGCAGCCAAGACGTCAGCGGAATGGGACCCCTCCACTTT.

The chain combines TRBV7-2 with TRBJ2-7; no clear D gene. The CDR3 is 13 residues long. Germline V gene sequence: CDR1 SGHTA, CDR2 FQGNSA. V lost 2 bases and J lost 7, with 12 bases in between. For the CDR3, the DNA is TGTGCCAGCAGCTTAAATCAGTTACTGGAGCAGTACTTC. Protein product: CASSLNQLLEQYF.

The chain links TRBV9 to TRBJ2-1; D ambiguous. The CDR3 runs 11 residues. Trimming removed 0 bases at V and 11 bases at J, with 6 bases between. Germline CDR1 and CDR2: SGDLS and YYNGEE. Here the CDR3 DNA reads TGTGCCAGCAGCGTAGCTTCACAGCAGTTCTTC. Translation gives CASSVASQQFF.

The chain recombines TRBV18 with TRBJ1-1; TRBD1 matches 7 bases. The J segment lost 2 bases and the V segment lost 3 bases, leaving 6 bases of the junction unmatched. Per germline, CDR1 KGHSH and CDR2 LQKENI. The CDR3 consists of 15 residues. The CDR3 sequence is CASSPSRDSNTEAFF. In DNA, the CDR3 is TGTGCCAGCTCACCTAGCCGGGACAGCAACACTGAAGCTTTCTTT.

This clonotype has at least ten counts. J is TRBJ2-7 and V is TRBV4-2; 12 nucleotides line up with TRBD2. Germline V gene data show CDR1 as LGHNA and CDR2 as YNFKEQ. The CDR3 is 14 residues long. V shed 4 bases and J 6 bases; nucleotides not matched to a gene: 4. CDR3 nucleotide sequence: TGTGCCAGCAGCCCAGGACTAGCGGGACGCGAGCAGTACTTC. It translates to CASSPGLAGREQYF.